Detailed here is one T cell receptor beta chain. Its antigen remains unidentified. Indicated time point: newly diagnosed GD, antithyroid drugs for less than 3 months. From PBMCs, RNA was extracted and then used to make the TCR library. The CDR3 runs to 13 residues. V shed 8 bases and J shed 4 bases, with 15 bases lying between them. Germline V lookup: CDR1 MNHEY, CDR2 SMNVEV (reference sequence). Construction of TCR beta libraries relied on iRepertoire HTBI primers and on Arm-PCR targeting CDR3 regions. Via MiXCR, TCRdb re-called the multiplex PCR reads, giving one row per CDR3 protein. This sample yields a few hundred thousand distinct CDR3 sequences, of which 16% are seen a single time; around 23% belongs to the top ten. This entry belongs to a study of regulatory T cells in long-lasting Graves disease. Study results and limitations: There were preferences for TRBV28, TRBJ1-2 and TRBJ2-5 in persistent disease.

The data also belong to a second study, concerning T cells in Graves' hyperthyroidism and ophthalmopathy.

The sequencing here drew on peripheral blood mononuclear cells (PBMCs), taken at new diagnosis, from a patient treated with antithyroid drugs. This rearrangement joins TRBV27 to TRBJ2-7, with a weak D call TRBD1 (5 bases). The TCR was taken from a woman younger than 35 with Graves disease. CDR3: CASVMGRDYEQYF. DNA of the CDR3: TGTGCCAGCGTTATGGGCAGGGATTACGAGCAGTACTTC.